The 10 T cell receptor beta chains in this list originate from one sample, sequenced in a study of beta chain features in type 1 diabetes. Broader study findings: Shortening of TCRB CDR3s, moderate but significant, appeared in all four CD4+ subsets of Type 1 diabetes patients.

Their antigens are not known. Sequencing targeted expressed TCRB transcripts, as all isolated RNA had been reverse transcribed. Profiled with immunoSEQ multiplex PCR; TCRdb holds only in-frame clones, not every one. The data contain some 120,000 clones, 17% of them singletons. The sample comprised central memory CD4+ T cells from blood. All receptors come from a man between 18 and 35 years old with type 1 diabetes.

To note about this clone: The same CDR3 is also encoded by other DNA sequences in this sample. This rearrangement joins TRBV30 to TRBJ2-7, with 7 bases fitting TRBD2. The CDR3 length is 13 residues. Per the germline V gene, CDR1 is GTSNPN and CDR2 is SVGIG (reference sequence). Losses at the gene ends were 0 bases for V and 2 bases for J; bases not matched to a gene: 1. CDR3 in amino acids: CAWSVGLAYEQYF. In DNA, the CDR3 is TGTGCCTGGAGTGTCGGACTAGCCTACGAGCAGTACTTC.

CDR3 coding DNA: TGTGCCAGCAGCTCGACATCGAGCTCCTATAATTCACCCCTCCACTTT. Amino acids: CASSSTSSSYNSPLHF. The V and J genes are TRBV5-4 and TRBJ1-6; no definite D call. Germline lookup yields CDR1 SGHNT and CDR2 YYREEE (reference sequence). Trimming left V 3 bases short and J 0 bases short, with 10 bases between. This CDR3 contains 16 residues. The entire variable domain, with the rest obtained from reference TRBV5-4 and TRBJ1-6, is as follows: ETGVTQSPTHLIKTRGQQVTLRCSSQSGHNTVSWYQQALGQGPQFIFQYYREEENGRGNFPPRFSGLQFPNYSSELNVNALELDDSALYLCASSSTSSSYNSPLHFGNGTRLTVT.

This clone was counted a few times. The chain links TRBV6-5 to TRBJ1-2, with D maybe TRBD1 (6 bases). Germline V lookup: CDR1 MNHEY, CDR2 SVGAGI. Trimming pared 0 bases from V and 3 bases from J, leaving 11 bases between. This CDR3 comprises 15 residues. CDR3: CASSYSGGADYGYTF. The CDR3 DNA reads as TGTGCCAGCAGTTACTCGGGGGGCGCGGACTATGGCTACACCTTC.

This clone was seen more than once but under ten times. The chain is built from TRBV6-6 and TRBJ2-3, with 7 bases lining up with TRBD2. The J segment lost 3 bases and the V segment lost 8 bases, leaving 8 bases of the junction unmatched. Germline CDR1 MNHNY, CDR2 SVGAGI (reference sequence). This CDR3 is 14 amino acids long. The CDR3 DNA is TGTGCCAGCGGTAGGGCGGGAGCGACAGATACGCAGTATTTT. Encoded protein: CASGRAGATDTQYF.

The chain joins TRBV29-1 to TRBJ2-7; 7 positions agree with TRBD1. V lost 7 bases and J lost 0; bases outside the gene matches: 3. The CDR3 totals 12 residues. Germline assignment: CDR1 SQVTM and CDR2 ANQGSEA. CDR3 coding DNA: TGCAGCGGCGGACAGGCCTCCTACGAGCAGTACTTC. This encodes CSGGQASYEQYF.

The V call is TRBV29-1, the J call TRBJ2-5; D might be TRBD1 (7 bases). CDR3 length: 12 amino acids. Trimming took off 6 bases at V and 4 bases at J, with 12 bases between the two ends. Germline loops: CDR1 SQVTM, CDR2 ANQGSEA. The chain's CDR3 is CSVDQGGETQYF. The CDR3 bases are TGCAGCGTAGATCAGGGGGGAGAGACCCAGTACTTC.

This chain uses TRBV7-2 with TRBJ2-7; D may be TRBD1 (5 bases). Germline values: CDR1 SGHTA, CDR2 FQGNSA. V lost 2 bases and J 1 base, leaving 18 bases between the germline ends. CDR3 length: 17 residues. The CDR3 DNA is TGTGCCAGCAGCTTAAGGGCGACAGAAGACCCTTCCTACGAGCAGTACTTC. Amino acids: CASSLRATEDPSYEQYF.

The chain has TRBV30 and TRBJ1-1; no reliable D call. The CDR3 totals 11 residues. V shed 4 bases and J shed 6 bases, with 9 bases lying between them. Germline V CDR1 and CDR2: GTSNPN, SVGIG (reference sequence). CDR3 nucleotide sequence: TGTGCCTGGACCAAGTCCCCTGAAGCTTTCTTT. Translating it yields CAWTKSPEAFF. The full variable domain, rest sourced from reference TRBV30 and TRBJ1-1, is SQTIHQWPATLVQPVGSPLSLECTVEGTSNPNLYWYRQAAGRGLQLLFYSVGIGQISSEVPQNLSASRPQDRQFILSSKKLLLSDSGFYLCAWTKSPEAFFGQGTRLTVV.

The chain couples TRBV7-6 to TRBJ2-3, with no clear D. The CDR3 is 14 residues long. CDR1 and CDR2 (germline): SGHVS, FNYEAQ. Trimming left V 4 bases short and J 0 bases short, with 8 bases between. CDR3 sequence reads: CASSSFSSTDTQYF. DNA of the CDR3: TGTGCCAGCAGCTCATTTTCAAGCACAGATACGCAGTATTTT. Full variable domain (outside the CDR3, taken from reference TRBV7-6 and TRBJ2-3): GAGVSQSPRYKVTKRGQDVALRCDPISGHVSLYWYRQALGQGPEFLTYFNYEAQQDKSGLPNDRFSAERPEGSISTLTIQRTEQRDSAMYRCASSSFSSTDTQYFGPGTRLTVL.

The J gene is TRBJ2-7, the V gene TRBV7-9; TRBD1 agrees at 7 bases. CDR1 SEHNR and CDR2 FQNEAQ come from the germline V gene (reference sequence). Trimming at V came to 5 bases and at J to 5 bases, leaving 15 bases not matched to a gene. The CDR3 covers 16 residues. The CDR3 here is CASSTTGKGVVDEQYF. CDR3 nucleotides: TGTGCCAGCAGCACGACAGGGAAAGGGGTTGTCGACGAGCAGTACTTC.